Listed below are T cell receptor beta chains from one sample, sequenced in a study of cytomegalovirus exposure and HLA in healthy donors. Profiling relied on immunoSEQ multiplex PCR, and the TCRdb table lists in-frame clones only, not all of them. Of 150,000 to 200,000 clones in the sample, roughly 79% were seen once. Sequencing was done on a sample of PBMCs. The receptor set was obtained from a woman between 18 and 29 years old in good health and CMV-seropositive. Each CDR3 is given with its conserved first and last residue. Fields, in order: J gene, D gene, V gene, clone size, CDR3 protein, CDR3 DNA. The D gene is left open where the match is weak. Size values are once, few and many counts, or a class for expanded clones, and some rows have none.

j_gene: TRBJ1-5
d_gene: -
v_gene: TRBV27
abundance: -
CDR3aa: CASSQGIYQPQHF
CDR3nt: TGTGCCAGCAGTCAGGGAATATATCAGCCCCAGCATTTT

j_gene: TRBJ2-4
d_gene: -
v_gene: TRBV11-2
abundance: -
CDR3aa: CASSLLGHTKAKNIQYF
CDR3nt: TGTGCCAGCAGCTTACTTGGGCATACAAAGGCCAAAAACATTCAGTACTTC

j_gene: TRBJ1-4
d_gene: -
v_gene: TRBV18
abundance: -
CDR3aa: CASSPQDHREPYNEKLFF
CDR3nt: TGTGCCAGCTCACCACAGGATCACAGGGAACCGTACAATGAAAAACTGTTTTTT

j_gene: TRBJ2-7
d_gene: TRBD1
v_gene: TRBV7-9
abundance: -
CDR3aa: CASSPVPGQGQQYF
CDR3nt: TGTGCCAGCAGCCCTGTCCCGGGACAGGGGCAGCAGTACTTC

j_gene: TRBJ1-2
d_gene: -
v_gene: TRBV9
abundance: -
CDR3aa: CASSVAGRGWDGYTF
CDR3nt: TGTGCCAGCAGCGTAGCTGGCAGGGGCTGGGATGGCTACACCTTC

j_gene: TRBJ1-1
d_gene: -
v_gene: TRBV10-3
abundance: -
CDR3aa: CAISRGNTEAFF
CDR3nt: TGTGCCATCAGCAGGGGGAACACTGAAGCTTTCTTT

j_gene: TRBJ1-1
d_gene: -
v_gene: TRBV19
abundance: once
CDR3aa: CASSLRFRGNRARNTEAFF
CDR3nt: TGTGCCAGTAGTTTAAGGTTCCGGGGAAACAGGGCGCGGAACACTGAAGCTTTCTTT

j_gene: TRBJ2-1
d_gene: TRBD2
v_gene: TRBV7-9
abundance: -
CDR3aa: CASSQLAGGRDEQFF
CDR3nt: TGTGCCAGCAGCCAACTAGCGGGGGGGCGTGATGAGCAGTTCTTC

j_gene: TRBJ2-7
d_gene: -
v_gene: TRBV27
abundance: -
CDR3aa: CASSLSIQGGYEQYF
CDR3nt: TGTGCCAGCAGTTTATCGATCCAGGGGGGTTACGAGCAGTACTTC

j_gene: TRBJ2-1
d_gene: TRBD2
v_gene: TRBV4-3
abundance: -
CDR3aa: CASSQGLGREEQFF
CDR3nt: TGCGCCAGCAGCCAAGGGTTGGGGCGGGAGGAGCAGTTCTTC

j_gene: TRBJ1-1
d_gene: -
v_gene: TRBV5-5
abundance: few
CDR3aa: CASDGMGNTEAFF
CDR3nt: TGTGCCAGCGACGGGATGGGGAACACTGAAGCTTTCTTT

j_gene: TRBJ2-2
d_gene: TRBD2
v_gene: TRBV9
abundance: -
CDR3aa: CASSGRGGRTTGELFF
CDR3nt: TGTGCCAGCAGCGGCCGGGGGGGCCGTACCACCGGGGAGCTGTTTTTT

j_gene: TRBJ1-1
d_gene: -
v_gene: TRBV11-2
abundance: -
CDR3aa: CASSFRVDGTEAFF
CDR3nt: TGTGCCAGCAGCTTTCGAGTTGATGGCACTGAAGCTTTCTTT

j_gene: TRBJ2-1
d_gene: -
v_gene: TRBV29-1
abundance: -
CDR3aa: CSADQGSNEQFF
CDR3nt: TGCAGCGCTGACCAGGGGTCCAATGAGCAGTTCTTC

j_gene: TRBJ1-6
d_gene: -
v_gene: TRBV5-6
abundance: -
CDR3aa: CASSLLQGSPLHF
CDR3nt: TGTGCCAGCAGCTTATTACAGGGATCACCCCTCCACTTT

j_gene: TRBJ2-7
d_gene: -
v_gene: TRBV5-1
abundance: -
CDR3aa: CASSPRQDAYEQYF
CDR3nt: TGCGCCAGCAGCCCTCGACAGGACGCCTACGAGCAGTACTTC

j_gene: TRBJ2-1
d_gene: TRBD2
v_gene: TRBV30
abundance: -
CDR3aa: CAWRQRGLAGGYYNEQFF
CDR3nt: TGTGCCTGGCGGCAAAGGGGACTAGCGGGGGGGTATTACAATGAGCAGTTCTTC